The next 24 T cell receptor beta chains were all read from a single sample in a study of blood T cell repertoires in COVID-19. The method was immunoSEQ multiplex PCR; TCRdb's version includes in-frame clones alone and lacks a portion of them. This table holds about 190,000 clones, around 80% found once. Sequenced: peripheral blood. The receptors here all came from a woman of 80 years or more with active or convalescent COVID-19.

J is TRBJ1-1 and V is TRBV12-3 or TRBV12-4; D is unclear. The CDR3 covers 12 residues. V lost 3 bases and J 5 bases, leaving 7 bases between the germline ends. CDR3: CASSLPGTEAFF. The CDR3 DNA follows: TGTGCCAGCAGTTTGCCGGGAACTGAAGCTTTCTTT.

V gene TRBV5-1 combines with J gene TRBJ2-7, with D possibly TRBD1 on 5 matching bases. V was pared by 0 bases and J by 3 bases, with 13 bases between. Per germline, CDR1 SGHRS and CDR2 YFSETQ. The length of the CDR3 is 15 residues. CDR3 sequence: CASSLGQGSYYEQYF. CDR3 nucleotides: TGCGCCAGCAGCTTGGGTCAGGGCAGCTACTACGAGCAGTACTTC.

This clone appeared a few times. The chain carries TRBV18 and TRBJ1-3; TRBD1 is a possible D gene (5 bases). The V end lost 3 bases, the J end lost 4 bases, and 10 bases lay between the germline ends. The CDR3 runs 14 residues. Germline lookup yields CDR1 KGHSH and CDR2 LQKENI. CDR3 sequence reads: CASSPQQAGNTIYF. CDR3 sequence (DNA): TGTGCCAGCTCACCTCAACAGGCGGGAAACACCATATATTTT.

The CDR3 region is CASFRGYPYNEQFF. CDR3 bases: TGCGCCAGCTTTCGGGGGTACCCCTACAATGAGCAGTTCTTC. The chain joins TRBV10-2 to TRBJ2-1, with D possibly being TRBD2 (6 bases). Germline assignment: CDR1 WSHSY and CDR2 SAAADI. This CDR3 has 14 residues. Trimming stripped 8 bases from V and 2 bases from J, with 13 bases between.

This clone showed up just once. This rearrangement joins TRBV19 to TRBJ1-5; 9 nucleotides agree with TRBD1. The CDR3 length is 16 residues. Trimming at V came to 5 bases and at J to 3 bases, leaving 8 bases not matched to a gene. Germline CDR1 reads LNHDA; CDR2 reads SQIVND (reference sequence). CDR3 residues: CASSSRTGDNNQPQHF. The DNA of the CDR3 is TGTGCCAGTAGTTCACGGACAGGGGATAACAATCAGCCCCAGCATTTT.

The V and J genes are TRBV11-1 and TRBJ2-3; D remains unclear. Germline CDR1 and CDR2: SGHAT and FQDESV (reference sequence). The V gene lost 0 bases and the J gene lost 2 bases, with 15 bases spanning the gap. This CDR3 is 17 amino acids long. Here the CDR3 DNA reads TGTGCCAGCAGCTTAGCGCTGTTAGATCCTTCCACAGATACGCAGTATTTT. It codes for CASSLALLDPSTDTQYF.

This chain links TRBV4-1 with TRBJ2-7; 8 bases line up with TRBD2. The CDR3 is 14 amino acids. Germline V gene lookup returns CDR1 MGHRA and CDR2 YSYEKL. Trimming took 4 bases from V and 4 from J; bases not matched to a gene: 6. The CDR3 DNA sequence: TGCGCCAGCAGCCCAGGACAGCGGGGGTACGAGCAGTACTTC. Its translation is CASSPGQRGYEQYF.

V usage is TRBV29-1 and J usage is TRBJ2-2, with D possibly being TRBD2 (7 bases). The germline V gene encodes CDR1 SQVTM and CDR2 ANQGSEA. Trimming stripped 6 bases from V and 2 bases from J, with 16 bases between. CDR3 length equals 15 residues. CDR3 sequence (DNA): TGCAGCGTCGTGCCACGGGGGGCCAACACCGGGGAGCTGTTTTTT. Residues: CSVVPRGANTGELFF.

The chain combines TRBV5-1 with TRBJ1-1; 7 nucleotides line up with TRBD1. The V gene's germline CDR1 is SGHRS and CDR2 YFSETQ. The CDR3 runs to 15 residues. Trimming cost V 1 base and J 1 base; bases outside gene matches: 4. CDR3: CASSLRTGGNTEAFF. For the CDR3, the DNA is TGCGCCAGCAGCTTGCGGACAGGTGGGAACACTGAAGCTTTCTTT.

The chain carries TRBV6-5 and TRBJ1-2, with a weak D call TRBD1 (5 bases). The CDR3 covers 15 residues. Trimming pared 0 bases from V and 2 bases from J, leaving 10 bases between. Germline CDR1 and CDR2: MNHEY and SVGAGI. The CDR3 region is CASSYSGRVNYGYTF. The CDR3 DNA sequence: TGTGCCAGCAGTTACTCAGGCAGGGTAAACTATGGCTACACCTTC.

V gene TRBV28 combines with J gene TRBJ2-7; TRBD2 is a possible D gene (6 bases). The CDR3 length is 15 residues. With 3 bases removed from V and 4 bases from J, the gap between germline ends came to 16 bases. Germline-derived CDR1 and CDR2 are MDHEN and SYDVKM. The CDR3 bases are TGTGCCAGCAGTTTTGGCGGGACCAATCCTTACGAGCAGTACTTC. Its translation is CASSFGGTNPYEQYF.

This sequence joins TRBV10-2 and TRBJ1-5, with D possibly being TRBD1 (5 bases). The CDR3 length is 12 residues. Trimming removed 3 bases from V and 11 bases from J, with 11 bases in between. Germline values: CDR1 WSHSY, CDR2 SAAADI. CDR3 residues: CASSDQGGTQHF. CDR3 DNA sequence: TGCGCCAGCAGTGATCAGGGAGGGACCCAGCATTTT.

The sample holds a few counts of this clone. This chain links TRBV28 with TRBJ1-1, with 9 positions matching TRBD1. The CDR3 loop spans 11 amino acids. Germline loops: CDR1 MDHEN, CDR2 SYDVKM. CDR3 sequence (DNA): TGTGCTCACAGGGGGCTTACTGAAGCTTTCTTT. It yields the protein CAHRGLTEAFF.

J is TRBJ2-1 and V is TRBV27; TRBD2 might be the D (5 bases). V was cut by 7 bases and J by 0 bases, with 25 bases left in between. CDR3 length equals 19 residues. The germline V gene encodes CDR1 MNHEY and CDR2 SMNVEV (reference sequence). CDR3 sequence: CASTGYMGSGRRSYNEQFF. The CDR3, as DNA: TGTGCCAGCACCGGGTACATGGGGAGCGGCCGACGCTCCTACAATGAGCAGTTCTTC.

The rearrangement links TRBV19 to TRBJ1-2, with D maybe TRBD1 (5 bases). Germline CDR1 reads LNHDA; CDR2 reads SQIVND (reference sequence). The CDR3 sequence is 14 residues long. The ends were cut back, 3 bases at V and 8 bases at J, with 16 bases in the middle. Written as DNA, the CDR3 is TGTGCCAGTAGTATGAGGCAGGGATTAACCGGCTACACCTTC. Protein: CASSMRQGLTGYTF.

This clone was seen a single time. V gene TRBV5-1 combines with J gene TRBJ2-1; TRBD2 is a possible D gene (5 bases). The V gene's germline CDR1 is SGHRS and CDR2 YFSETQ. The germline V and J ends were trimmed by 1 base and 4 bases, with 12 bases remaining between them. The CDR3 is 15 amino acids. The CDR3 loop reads CASSLSLALYNEQFF. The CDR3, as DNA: TGCGCCAGCAGCTTGAGTCTAGCTTTATACAATGAGCAGTTCTTC.

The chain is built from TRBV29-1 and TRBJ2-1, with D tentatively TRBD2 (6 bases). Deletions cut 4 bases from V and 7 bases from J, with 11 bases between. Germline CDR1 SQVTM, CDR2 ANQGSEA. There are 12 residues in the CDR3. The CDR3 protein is CSVAGVGNEQFF. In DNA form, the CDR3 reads TGCAGCGTTGCGGGGGTGGGGAATGAGCAGTTCTTC.

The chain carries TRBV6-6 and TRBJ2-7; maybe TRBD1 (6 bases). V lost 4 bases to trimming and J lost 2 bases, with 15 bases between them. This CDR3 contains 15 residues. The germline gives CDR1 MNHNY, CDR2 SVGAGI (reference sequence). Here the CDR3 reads CASSSTGTYTYEQYF. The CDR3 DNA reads TGTGCCAGCAGTTCTACCGGGACATATACCTACGAGCAGTACTTC.

The CDR3 protein is CASSIQATSSGANVLTF. CDR3 coding DNA: TGTGCCAGTAGTATTCAGGCCACTAGTTCTGGGGCCAACGTCCTGACTTTC. V usage is TRBV19 and J usage is TRBJ2-6; possibly TRBD2 for D (5 bases). From germline, CDR1 is LNHDA and CDR2 SQIVND (reference sequence). This CDR3 contains 17 residues. V shed 3 bases and J shed 1 base, with 13 bases lying between them.

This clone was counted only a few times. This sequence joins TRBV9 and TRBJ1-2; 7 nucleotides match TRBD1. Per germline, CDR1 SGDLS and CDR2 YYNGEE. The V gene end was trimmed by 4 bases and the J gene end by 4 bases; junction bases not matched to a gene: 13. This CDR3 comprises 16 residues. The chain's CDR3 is CASSLDGGRGSYGYTF. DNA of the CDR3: TGTGCCAGCAGCCTCGATGGGGGCAGGGGGTCCTATGGCTACACCTTC.

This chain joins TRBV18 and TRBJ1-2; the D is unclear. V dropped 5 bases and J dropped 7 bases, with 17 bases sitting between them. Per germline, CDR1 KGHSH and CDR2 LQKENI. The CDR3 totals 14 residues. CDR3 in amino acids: CASSETTRGAGYTF. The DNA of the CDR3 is TGTGCCAGCTCAGAGACGACCCGGGGAGCTGGCTACACCTTC.

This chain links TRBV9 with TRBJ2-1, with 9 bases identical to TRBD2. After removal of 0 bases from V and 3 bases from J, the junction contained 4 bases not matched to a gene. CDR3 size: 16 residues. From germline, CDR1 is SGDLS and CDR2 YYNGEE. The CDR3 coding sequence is TGTGCCAGCAGCGTAGTAAGCGGGGGGCACTACAATGAGCAGTTCTTC. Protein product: CASSVVSGGHYNEQFF.

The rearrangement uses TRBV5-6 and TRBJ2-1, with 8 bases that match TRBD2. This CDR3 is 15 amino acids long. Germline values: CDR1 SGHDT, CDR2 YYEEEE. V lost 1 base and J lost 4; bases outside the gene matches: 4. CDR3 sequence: CASSLWRGEYNEQFF. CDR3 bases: TGTGCCAGCAGCTTGTGGCGGGGGGAATACAATGAGCAGTTCTTC.

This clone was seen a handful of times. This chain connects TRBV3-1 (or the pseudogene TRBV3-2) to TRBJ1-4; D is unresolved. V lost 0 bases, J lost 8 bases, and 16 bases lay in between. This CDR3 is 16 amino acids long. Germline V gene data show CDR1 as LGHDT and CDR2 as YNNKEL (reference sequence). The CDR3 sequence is CASSQEFASGIEKLFF. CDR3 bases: TGTGCCAGCAGCCAAGAGTTCGCAAGCGGAATAGAAAAACTGTTTTTT.